A selection of T cell receptor beta chains follows, all from one sample in a study of Ad26.COV2.S vaccination and SARS-CoV-2 variants. Measured with immunoSEQ multiplex PCR; TCRdb has only the in-frame clones, and not every one. This repertoire shows approximately 420,000 clones, around 89% found once; its top ten account for 3.6%. This material consisted of peripheral blood, taken in a trial of Ad26.COV2.S vaccine versus placebo. Receptor source: a person aged 18-65 years who received the Ad26.COV2.S COVID-19 vaccine or a placebo. CDR3s include the opening cysteine and the closing phenylalanine or tryptophan. A D gene is named only where the DNA matches it firmly. Clone size is shown for a subset of rows, as once, few, many or a class of expanded clone.

size	V	J	D	CDR3	DNA
NA	TRBV7-3	TRBJ2-2	NA	CASSFAGTANTGELFF	TGTGCCAGCAGCTTCGCCGGGACTGCTAACACCGGGGAGCTGTTTTTT
NA	TRBV18	TRBJ2-5	TRBD2	CASSPRSGNQETQYF	TGTGCCAGCTCACCGCGTAGCGGGAACCAAGAGACCCAGTACTTC
NA	TRBV27	TRBJ1-2	TRBD1	CASTSPRDRGVNGYTF	TGTGCCAGCACCAGCCCCCGGGACAGGGGAGTCAATGGCTACACCTTC
NA	TRBV4-1	TRBJ1-5	TRBD1	CASSPWTGFNQPQHF	TGCGCCAGCAGCCCTTGGACAGGTTTCAATCAGCCCCAGCATTTT
NA	TRBV30	TRBJ1-1	NA	CAWSKGRGTNTEAFF	TGTGCCTGGAGTAAGGGAAGGGGGACGAACACTGAAGCTTTCTTT
NA	TRBV11-2	TRBJ2-1	TRBD2	CASSLESSGGHEQFF	TGTGCCAGCAGCTTAGAATCTAGCGGGGGTCATGAGCAGTTCTTC
NA	TRBV10-3	TRBJ2-1	NA	CAISERAGKNNEQFF	TGTGCCATCAGTGAGAGGGCAGGGAAAAATAATGAGCAGTTCTTC
NA	TRBV10-2	TRBJ1-2	NA	CASSGTENYGYTF	TGCGCCAGCAGTGGGACAGAGAACTATGGCTACACCTTC
NA	TRBV30	TRBJ2-1	TRBD2	CAWSVGLTSGGYNEQFF	TGTGCCTGGAGTGTAGGGTTAACTAGCGGGGGATACAATGAGCAGTTCTTC
NA	TRBV7-3	TRBJ2-5	NA	CASSLESGEETQYF	TGTGCCAGCAGCTTAGAGAGTGGAGAAGAGACCCAGTACTTC
NA	TRBV6-2/TRBV6-3	TRBJ1-1	NA	CASSLTATGSTEAFF	TGTGCCAGCAGCCTTACAGCGACTGGGAGTACTGAAGCTTTCTTT
NA	TRBV11-2	TRBJ2-3	NA	CATRGDTQYF	TGTGCCACTCGAGGGGATACGCAGTATTTT
NA	TRBV7-6	TRBJ2-7	NA	CASSQEPGLTYEQYF	TGTGCCAGCAGCCAAGAGCCCGGACTCACCTACGAGCAGTACTTC
once	TRBV4-1	TRBJ1-1	NA	CASSQDTRGRTEAFF	TGCGCCAGCAGCCAAGATACAAGGGGAAGGACTGAAGCTTTCTTT
NA	TRBV28	TRBJ2-3	NA	CASSFGGSTDTQYF	TGTGCCAGCAGTTTTGGGGGTTCCACAGATACGCAGTATTTT
NA	TRBV5-6	TRBJ1-2	NA	CASSLVAATYGYTF	TGTGCCAGCAGCTTGGTAGCCGCGACCTATGGCTACACCTTC
NA	TRBV3-1/TRBV3-2	TRBJ2-7	NA	CASSQDRDLAGRSSYEQYF	TGTGCCAGCAGCCAAGATCGGGATTTGGCGGGGAGGAGCTCCTACGAGCAGTACTTC
NA	TRBV9	TRBJ1-1	TRBD1	CASSPPRGTATEAFF	TGTGCCAGCAGCCCCCCGAGGGGGACAGCCACTGAAGCTTTCTTT
NA	TRBV19	TRBJ2-2	NA	CASSISTENTGELFF	TGTGCCAGTAGTATCTCAACCGAGAACACCGGGGAGCTGTTTTTT
NA	TRBV7-2	TRBJ2-1	TRBD2	CASSYSIGGGSYNEQFF	TGTGCCAGCAGCTACTCTATAGGCGGGGGCTCCTACAATGAGCAGTTCTTC
once	TRBV10-3	TRBJ2-5	TRBD2	CAISHQSGGGRETQYF	TGTGCCATCAGCCATCAAAGCGGGGGGGGTCGGGAGACCCAGTACTTC
few	TRBV5-4	TRBJ1-1	NA	CASSLDRDGLTEAFF	TGTGCCAGCAGCTTGGACAGGGACGGTTTGACTGAAGCTTTCTTT
NA	TRBV5-5	TRBJ1-6	NA	CASSPRPAPGSSYNSPLHF	TGTGCCAGCAGCCCTAGGCCCGCACCCGGGAGCTCCTATAATTCACCCCTCCACTTT
NA	TRBV7-3	TRBJ2-5	NA	CASSQGILGVEAETQYF	TGTGCCAGCAGCCAAGGAATCTTAGGGGTGGAAGCAGAGACCCAGTACTTC
NA	TRBV6-5	TRBJ1-2	NA	CASTPQGRVYGYTF	TGTGCCAGCACTCCACAGGGCCGCGTTTATGGCTACACCTTC
NA	TRBV24-1	TRBJ2-7	NA	CATSDSIGNDEQYF	TGTGCCACCAGTGATTCGATAGGGAACGACGAGCAGTACTTC
NA	TRBV29-1	TRBJ1-5	TRBD1	CSVSDRANQPQHF	TGCAGCGTTTCGGACAGGGCGAATCAGCCCCAGCATTTT
few	TRBV4-3	TRBJ1-6	NA	CASSQGLENSYNSPLHF	TGCGCCAGCAGCCAAGGACTCGAAAACTCCTATAATTCACCCCTCCACTTT
NA	TRBV11-1	TRBJ2-5	TRBD2	CASSSASGGPEETQYF	TGTGCCAGCAGCTCAGCTAGCGGGGGGCCCGAAGAGACCCAGTACTTC
many	TRBV5-4	TRBJ2-6	TRBD1	CASSLPRTGLSGANVLTF	TGTGCCAGCAGCCTGCCCCGGACAGGGCTCTCTGGGGCCAACGTCCTGACTTTC
NA	TRBV29-1	TRBJ2-3	NA	CSVGFPPVTDTQYF	TGCAGCGTTGGGTTTCCACCCGTCACAGATACGCAGTATTTT
few	TRBV7-3	TRBJ2-2	NA	CASSLNTGELFF	TGTGCCAGCAGCTTAAACACCGGGGAGCTGTTTTTT
NA	TRBV7-2	TRBJ1-1	NA	CASSLALNTEAFF	TGTGCCAGCAGCTTAGCGCTGAACACTGAAGCTTTCTTT
NA	TRBV4-1	TRBJ2-5	NA	CASSQDVRRLQETQYF	TGCGCCAGCAGCCAAGATGTGAGAAGACTTCAAGAGACCCAGTACTTC
NA	TRBV11-2	TRBJ2-3	NA	CASSLMGTESSTDTQYF	TGTGCCAGCAGCTTAATGGGGACTGAATCTAGCACAGATACGCAGTATTTT
NA	TRBV28	TRBJ1-6	TRBD1	CASIMGQGYSPLHF	TGTGCCAGCATCATGGGACAGGGATATTCACCCCTCCACTTT
NA	TRBV28	TRBJ1-1	NA	CASSFPSGAEAFF	TGTGCCAGCAGTTTTCCCTCCGGGGCTGAAGCTTTCTTT
NA	TRBV2	TRBJ2-3	NA	CATIQRGSGIERDTQYF	TGTGCCACCATACAAAGGGGGTCGGGGATCGAAAGGGATACGCAGTATTTT
NA	TRBV24-1	TRBJ1-4	NA	CATSESGATNEKLFF	TGTGCCACCAGTGAATCGGGTGCAACTAATGAAAAACTGTTTTTT
once	TRBV7-3	TRBJ2-2	TRBD1	CASSFGQVNTGELFF	TGTGCCAGCAGCTTCGGACAGGTTAACACCGGGGAGCTGTTTTTT
NA	TRBV6-6	TRBJ1-2	NA	CASSPQGRYGYTF	TGTGCCAGCAGCCCCCAGGGGCGATATGGCTACACCTTC
NA	TRBV29-1	TRBJ1-4	TRBD1	CSAGAGGANEKLFF	TGCAGCGCCGGGGCAGGGGGAGCTAATGAAAAACTGTTTTTT
NA	TRBV28	TRBJ2-3	TRBD1	CASSNRGRPTDTQYF	TGTGCCAGCAGTAACAGGGGCAGGCCAACAGATACGCAGTATTTT
NA	TRBV7-2	TRBJ2-3	TRBD2	CASRLASTDTQYF	TGTGCCAGCAGACTAGCGAGCACAGATACGCAGTATTTT
NA	TRBV27	TRBJ2-4	NA	CASSQGSKNIQYF	TGTGCCAGCAGTCAAGGGTCCAAAAACATTCAGTACTTC
once	TRBV28	TRBJ2-2	NA	CASSIHPRLHSRELFF	TGTGCCAGCAGTATACATCCCCGGCTCCACTCCAGGGAGCTGTTTTTT
NA	TRBV7-2	TRBJ2-5	TRBD1	CASRGTGGPETQYF	TGTGCCAGCAGGGGGACAGGGGGCCCAGAGACCCAGTACTTC
NA	TRBV4-1	TRBJ1-1	NA	CASSGTLKDGGMNTEAFF	TGCGCCAGCAGCGGGACACTAAAGGATGGGGGCATGAACACTGAAGCTTTCTTT
NA	TRBV27	TRBJ2-1	TRBD1	CASSWTGGEQFF	TGTGCCAGCAGTTGGACAGGGGGAGAGCAGTTCTTC
NA	TRBV23-1	TRBJ1-5	NA	CASSHPAGSVGFSNQPQHF	TGCGCCAGCAGTCACCCGGCAGGGTCGGTGGGGTTTAGCAATCAGCCCCAGCATTTT
few	TRBV15	TRBJ1-5	NA	CATSSRGGYQPQHF	TGTGCCACCAGCAGCCGGGGGGGATATCAGCCCCAGCATTTT
once	TRBV7-9	TRBJ1-1	TRBD1	CASTDRVESNTEAFF	TGTGCCAGCACCGACAGGGTAGAATCGAACACTGAAGCTTTCTTT
NA	TRBV6-2/TRBV6-3	TRBJ1-1	NA	CASSYFLGEGGTEAFF	TGTGCCAGCAGTTACTTCCTCGGGGAAGGGGGCACTGAAGCTTTCTTT
NA	TRBV3-1/TRBV3-2	TRBJ2-5	NA	CASSQAGGGNQETQYF	TGTGCCAGCAGCCAAGCCGGGGGCGGAAACCAAGAGACCCAGTACTTC
NA	TRBV7-7	TRBJ2-3	NA	CASSLGTGRADTQYF	TGTGCCAGCAGCTTAGGGACAGGGAGGGCAGATACGCAGTATTTT
NA	TRBV7-8	TRBJ1-5	NA	CASSLFKGSNQPQHF	TGTGCCAGCAGCTTATTTAAAGGGAGCAATCAGCCCCAGCATTTT
once	TRBV28	TRBJ1-2	NA	CASTGAPPNYGYTF	TGTGCCAGCACGGGGGCCCCTCCCAACTATGGCTACACCTTC
NA	TRBV28	TRBJ1-5	NA	CASSFPTLRRGVQPQHF	TGTGCCAGCAGTTTTCCTACGCTTCGGCGGGGAGTGCAGCCCCAGCATTTT
NA	TRBV7-9	TRBJ1-4	NA	CASSLAGDTTNEKLFF	TGTGCCAGCAGCTTAGCCGGAGACACAACTAATGAAAAACTGTTTTTT